This TCR beta chain emerged from a study of T-cell reconstitution after alpha-beta-depleted transplantation in children. Study-level results: Reports say that about two months after transplant, the alpha-beta T cells came out of several hundred graft clones that had expanded. Newly generated T cells supplied most T-cell counts and diversity one year post-transplant.

Unique molecular identifiers featured in how the TCRbeta library was prepared. TCRdb redid the calling of the PCR reads with MiXCR, one entry per CDR3 protein. The table has more than 200,000 distinct CDR3 sequences, about 25% seen once. This clonotype was found a few times. Its antigen is still unknown. Germline V gene sequence: CDR1 KGHSH, CDR2 LQKENI. V was pared by 2 bases and J by 3 bases, with 9 bases of the junction left unmatched. The CDR3 is 17 amino acids. This chain uses TRBV18 with TRBJ2-3; 9 bases fit TRBD1. The clonotype was recovered from a girl aged 2-10 years with Fanconi anemia, due to receive a stem cell transplant. This material consisted of PBMCs, taken before TCRalphabeta/CD19-depleted stem cell transplant. In nucleotides, the CDR3 is TGTGCCAGCTCACCAGCGACGGGACAGGGACAGACAGATACGCAGTATTTT. It codes for CASSPATGQGQTDTQYF.